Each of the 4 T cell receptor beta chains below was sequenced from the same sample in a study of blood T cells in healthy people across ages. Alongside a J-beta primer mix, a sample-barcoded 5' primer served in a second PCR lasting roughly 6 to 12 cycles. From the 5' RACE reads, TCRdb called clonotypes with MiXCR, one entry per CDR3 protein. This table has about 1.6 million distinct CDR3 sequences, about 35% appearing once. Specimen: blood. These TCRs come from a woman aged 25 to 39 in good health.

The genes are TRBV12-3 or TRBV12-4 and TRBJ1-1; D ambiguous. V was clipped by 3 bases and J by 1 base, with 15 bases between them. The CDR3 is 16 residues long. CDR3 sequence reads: CASSFGSGIENTEAFF. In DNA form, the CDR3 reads TGTGCCAGCAGTTTCGGTTCTGGGATAGAGAACACTGAAGCTTTCTTT.

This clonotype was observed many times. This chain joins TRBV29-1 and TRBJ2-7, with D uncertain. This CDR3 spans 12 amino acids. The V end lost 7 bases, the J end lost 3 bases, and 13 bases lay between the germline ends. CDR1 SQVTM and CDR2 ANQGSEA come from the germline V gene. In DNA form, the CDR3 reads TGCAGCGGTTCCGCGGAGCTCTACGAGCAGTACTTC. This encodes CSGSAELYEQYF.

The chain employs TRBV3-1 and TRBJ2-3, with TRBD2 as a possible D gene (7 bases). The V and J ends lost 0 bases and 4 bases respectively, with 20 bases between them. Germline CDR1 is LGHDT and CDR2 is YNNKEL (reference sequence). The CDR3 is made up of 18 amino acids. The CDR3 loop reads CASSQDTRGGLVSDTQYF. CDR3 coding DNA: TGTGCCAGCAGCCAAGATACGAGGGGGGGGCTCGTGTCAGATACGCAGTATTTT.

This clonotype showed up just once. The CDR3 sequence: CAISESGGPKTQYF. CDR3 sequence (DNA): TGTGCCATCAGTGAGAGTGGAGGGCCCAAGACCCAGTACTTC. The chain is built from TRBV10-3 and TRBJ2-5, with D tentatively TRBD2 (6 bases). The CDR3 runs to 14 residues. CDR1 is ENHRY and CDR2 is SYGVKD in the germline V gene. Trimming removed 2 bases from V and 6 bases from J, with 13 bases in between.